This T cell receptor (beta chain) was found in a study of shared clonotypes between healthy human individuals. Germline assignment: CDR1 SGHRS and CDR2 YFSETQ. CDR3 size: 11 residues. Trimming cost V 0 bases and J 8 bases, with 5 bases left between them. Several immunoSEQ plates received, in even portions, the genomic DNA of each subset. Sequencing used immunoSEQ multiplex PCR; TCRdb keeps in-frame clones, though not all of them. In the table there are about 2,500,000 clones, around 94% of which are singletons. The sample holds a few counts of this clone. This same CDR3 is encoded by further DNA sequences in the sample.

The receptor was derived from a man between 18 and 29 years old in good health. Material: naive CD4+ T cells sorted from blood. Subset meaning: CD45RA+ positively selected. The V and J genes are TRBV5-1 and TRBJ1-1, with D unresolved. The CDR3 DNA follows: TGCGCCAGCAGCTTGGCTTCCGAAGCTTTCTTT. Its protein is CASSLASEAFF.